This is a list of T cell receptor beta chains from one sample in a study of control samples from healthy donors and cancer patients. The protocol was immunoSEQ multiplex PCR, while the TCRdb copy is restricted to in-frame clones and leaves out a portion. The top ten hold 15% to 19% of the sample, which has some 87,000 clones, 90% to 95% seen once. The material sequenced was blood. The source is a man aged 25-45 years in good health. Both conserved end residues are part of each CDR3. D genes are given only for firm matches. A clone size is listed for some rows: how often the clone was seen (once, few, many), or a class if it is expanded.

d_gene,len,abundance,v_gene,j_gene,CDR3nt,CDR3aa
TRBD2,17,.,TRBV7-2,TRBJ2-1,TGTGCCAGCAGCTCCCAGGGACTAGCGGGGGGGGGCGATGAGCAGTTCTTC,CASSSQGLAGGGDEQFF
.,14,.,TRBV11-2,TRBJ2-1,TGTGCCAGCAGCCTAACCATGGGTGGAAATGAGCAGTTCTTC,CASSLTMGGNEQFF
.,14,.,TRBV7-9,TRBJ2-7,TGTGCCAGCAGCTTGGGGATCCAGGGGCGGGAGCAGTACTTC,CASSLGIQGREQYF
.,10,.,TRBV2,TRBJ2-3,TGTGCCAGCAGCGTGGGACCCCAGTATTTT,CASSVGPQYF
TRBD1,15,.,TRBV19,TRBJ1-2,TGTGCCAGTAGTTTACCCCGGACAGGGAACTATGGCTACACCTTC,CASSLPRTGNYGYTF
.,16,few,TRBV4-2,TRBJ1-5,TGTGCCAGCAGTCATTTTGCAGCAGGGTCCAATCAGCCCCAGCATTTT,CASSHFAAGSNQPQHF
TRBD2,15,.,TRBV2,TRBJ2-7,TGTGCCAGCAGAAGACTAGCGGGAGAGTCCTACGAGCAGTACTTC,CASRRLAGESYEQYF
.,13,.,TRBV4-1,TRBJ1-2,TGCGCCAGCAGCCAGGGACTCAACTATGGCTACACCTTC,CASSQGLNYGYTF
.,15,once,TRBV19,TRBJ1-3,TGTGCCAGTACCCCCGGACACAACTCTGGAAACACCATATATTTT,CASTPGHNSGNTIYF
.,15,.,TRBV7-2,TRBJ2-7,TGTGCCAGCAGCTTAGCGGGGAAGGGGCCCTACGAGCAGTACTTC,CASSLAGKGPYEQYF
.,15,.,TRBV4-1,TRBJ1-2,TGCGCCAGCAGCCAAGATATAAACAGGGCCGAAGGCTACACCTTC,CASSQDINRAEGYTF
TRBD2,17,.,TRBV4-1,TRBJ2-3,TGCGCCAGCAGCCAAGATTCTCCCGGGACTAGGCAGGATACGCAGTATTTT,CASSQDSPGTRQDTQYF
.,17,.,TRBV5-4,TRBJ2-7,TGTGCCAGCAGCTTCAGAGCGTCGGGGGACATGACCTACGAGCAGTACTTC,CASSFRASGDMTYEQYF
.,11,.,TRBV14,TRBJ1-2,TGTGCCAGCAGCCAGGGCTATGGCTACACCTTC,CASSQGYGYTF
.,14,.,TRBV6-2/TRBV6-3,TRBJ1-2,TGTGCCAGCAGTTCCGAAGGCAGGGGTTATGGCTACACCTTC,CASSSEGRGYGYTF
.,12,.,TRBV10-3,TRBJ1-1,TGTGCCATCAGTGAGTCGGGTACTGAAGCTTTCTTT,CAISESGTEAFF
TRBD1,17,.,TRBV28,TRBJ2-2,TGTGCCAGCAGTTCGCAAACAGGGGGCCTTCCCGCCGGGGAGCTGTTTTTT,CASSSQTGGLPAGELFF
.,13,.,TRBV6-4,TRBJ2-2,TGTGCCAGCAGCAGCCAAAACACCGGGGAGCTGTTTTTT,CASSSQNTGELFF
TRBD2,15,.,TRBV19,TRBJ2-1,TGTGCCAGTAGTATCTCAGGACTAGTTCGTGATGAGCAGTTCTTC,CASSISGLVRDEQFF
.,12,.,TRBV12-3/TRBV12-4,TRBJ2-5,TGTGCCAGCAGTTTGTCGTCCGAGACCCAGTACTTC,CASSLSSETQYF
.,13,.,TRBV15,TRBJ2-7,TGTGCCACCAGCATACCCGAGACAGCCGAGCAGTACTTC,CATSIPETAEQYF
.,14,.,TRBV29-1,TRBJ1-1,TGCAGCGTTGAAGATGGGGGGGTCGGCACTGAAGCTTTCTTT,CSVEDGGVGTEAFF
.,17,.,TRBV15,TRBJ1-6,TGTGCCACCAGCAGAGGGTCCGGACAGACCATCAATTCACCCCTCCACTTT,CATSRGSGQTINSPLHF
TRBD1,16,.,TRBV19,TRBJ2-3,TGTGCCAGTAGTCACCGATACAGGGGTAAGGCAGATACGCAGTATTTT,CASSHRYRGKADTQYF
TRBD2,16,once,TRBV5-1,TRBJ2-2,TGCGCCAGCAGTTATCTAGCGGTCCCGAACACCGGGGAGCTGTTTTTT,CASSYLAVPNTGELFF
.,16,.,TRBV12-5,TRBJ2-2,TGTGCTAGTGGTTTGCTTCCTTCGAGGGGCACCGGGGAGCTGTTTTTT,CASGLLPSRGTGELFF
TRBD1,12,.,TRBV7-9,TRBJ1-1,TGTGCCAGCAGCGGCGACAGGGAAAGAGCTTTCTTT,CASSGDRERAFF
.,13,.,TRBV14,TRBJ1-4,TGTGCCAGCAGCCGAGGGGGAGGTGAAAAACTGTTTTTT,CASSRGGGEKLFF
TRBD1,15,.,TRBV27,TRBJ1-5,TGTGCCAGCAGTTTAGCAGGGGGGAGCAATCAGCCCCAGCATTTT,CASSLAGGSNQPQHF
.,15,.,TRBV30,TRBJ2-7,TGTGCCTGGAGGCCTCGAGGAGTCGAGTCCTACGAGCAGTACTTC,CAWRPRGVESYEQYF
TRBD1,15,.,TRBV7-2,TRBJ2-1,TGTGCCAGCAGCTTAGCGGGACAGGCCAACAATGAGCAGTTCTTC,CASSLAGQANNEQFF
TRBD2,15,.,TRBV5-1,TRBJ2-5,TGCGCCAGCAGGCCGGGACTAGCGGGTCAAGAGACCCAGTACTTC,CASRPGLAGQETQYF
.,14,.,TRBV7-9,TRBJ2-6,TGTGCCAGCGGTTCAGGCTCTGGGGCCAACGTCCTGACTTTC,CASGSGSGANVLTF
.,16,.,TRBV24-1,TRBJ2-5,TGTGCCACCAGTGATTTCCCTAACACCCTCCAAGAGACCCAGTACTTC,CATSDFPNTLQETQYF
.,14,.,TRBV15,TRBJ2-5,TGTGCCACCGGTAACGGCGGCAGGTCAGAGACCCAGTACTTC,CATGNGGRSETQYF
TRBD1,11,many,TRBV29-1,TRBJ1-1,TGCAGCGTTGAGACAGGGGTAGGAGCTTTCTTT,CSVETGVGAFF
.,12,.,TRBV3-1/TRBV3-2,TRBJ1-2,TGTGCCAGCAGCCAAGATTTTGCTGGCTACACCTTC,CASSQDFAGYTF
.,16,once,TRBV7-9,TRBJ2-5,TGTGCCAGCAGCCCCACGACACTAGGCCCTCAAGAGACCCAGTACTTC,CASSPTTLGPQETQYF